This entry lists 17 T cell receptor beta chains sequenced from one sample in a study of T-cell reconstitution after alpha-beta-depleted transplantation in children. Researchers prepared the TCRbeta library using unique molecular identifiers, the study reports. One entry per CDR3 protein results from TCRdb running MiXCR on the PCR reads. The sample includes hundreds of thousands of distinct CDR3 sequences, about 12% of them seen just once. The specimen comprised PBMCs from the stem cell graft donor, sampled from the stem cell graft. These receptors were taken from a human donor who donated a stem cell graft to a child with acute lymphoblastic leukemia.

This clonotype was recorded at least ten times. The chain is built from TRBV20-1 and TRBJ2-7; D is possibly TRBD2 (5 bases). The CDR3 sequence is 13 residues long. The ends were cut back, 1 base at V and 3 bases at J, with 10 bases in the middle. The germline CDR1 and CDR2 sequences are DFQATT and SNEGSKA (reference sequence). For the CDR3, the DNA is TGCAGTGCTAGAGGACTAAACTTCTACGAGCAGTACTTC. Encoded protein: CSARGLNFYEQYF.

This clonotype has a count of ten or more. This chain connects TRBV7-6 to TRBJ2-1; unclear D gene. This CDR3 has 17 residues. The germline V gene encodes CDR1 SGHVS and CDR2 FNYEAQ. The V end lost 5 bases, the J end lost 3 bases, and 20 bases lay between the germline ends. The CDR3 sequence is CASSPDPPLSIYNEQFF. In nucleotides, the CDR3 is TGTGCCAGCAGCCCTGATCCCCCGTTAAGTATCTACAATGAGCAGTTCTTC.

This clonotype was detected many times. The chain has TRBV6-1 and TRBJ1-4; 9 nucleotides match TRBD1. Germline V CDR1 and CDR2: MNHNS, SASEGT. With V trimmed by 6 bases and J by 3 bases, 11 bases remained unmatched. There are 17 residues in the CDR3. For the CDR3, the DNA is TGTGCCAGCAGGCGACAGGGGGTTGAAGCCGCTAATGAAAAACTGTTTTTT. It yields the protein CASRRQGVEAANEKLFF.

Points on this clonotype: A much larger clone lies one base from this, so it may be a read error. V and J are TRBV27 and TRBJ2-7; 8 nucleotides match TRBD2. There are 14 residues in the CDR3. CDR1 MNHEY and CDR2 SMNVEV come from the germline V gene (reference sequence). CDR3 DNA sequence: TGTGCCAGCGCCGCCGGGGGGGCGTCCTACGAGGAGTACTTC. Translation: CASAAGGASYEEYF.

This clonotype was found many times. The gene calls are TRBV5-8 and TRBJ2-7, with unresolved D. V was pared by 4 bases and J by 3 bases, with 11 bases between. CDR1 and CDR2 from the germline V gene are SGHTS and YDEGEE. The CDR3 loop spans 13 amino acids. The CDR3 nucleotides read TGTGCCAGCAGCCCGGTACCGGTCTACGAGCAGTACTTC. It yields the protein CASSPVPVYEQYF.

This chain connects TRBV24-1 to TRBJ2-1; D unclear. Germline V lookup: CDR1 KGHDR, CDR2 SFDVKD. The V end lost 2 bases, the J end lost 7 bases, and 5 bases lay between the germline ends. This CDR3 region has 12 residues. In DNA form, the CDR3 reads TGTGCCACCAGTGATTCTTTAAATGAGCAGTTCTTC. Translation gives CATSDSLNEQFF.

This clonotype was seen repeatedly, ten times or more. This chain joins TRBV28 and TRBJ2-4, with D perhaps TRBD1 or TRBD2 (5 bases each). V shed 5 bases and J shed 0 bases, with 20 bases lying between them. Germline CDR1 is MDHEN and CDR2 is SYDVKM. The CDR3 runs 18 residues. The DNA for the CDR3 is TGTGCCAGCAGTACCCTCCCCAGGGACCAATTAGCCAAAAACATTCAGTACTTC. This translates into CASSTLPRDQLAKNIQYF.

This clonotype came up many times. The V call is TRBV9, the J call TRBJ2-7, with 9 nucleotides matching TRBD1. J gave up 6 bases and V 3 bases, and 10 bases lay outside the gene matches. Germline V gene lookup returns CDR1 SGDLS and CDR2 YYNGEE. CDR3 length equals 15 residues. The CDR3 bases are TGTGCCAGCAGCGCCCGGGACAGGGACAACTTCGAGCAGTACTTC. It yields the protein CASSARDRDNFEQYF.

The rearrangement links TRBV30 to TRBJ1-4; D is unclear. The germline V and J ends were trimmed by 0 bases and 0 bases, with 5 bases remaining between them. The CDR3 consists of 14 residues. Germline CDR1 GTSNPN, CDR2 SVGIG (reference sequence). The CDR3 sequence is CAWSVMTTNEKLFF. The CDR3 DNA sequence: TGTGCCTGGAGTGTCATGACAACTAATGAAAAACTGTTTTTT. Variable domain in full (rest from reference TRBV30 and TRBJ1-4): SQTIHQWPATLVQPVGSPLSLECTVEGTSNPNLYWYRQAAGRGLQLLFYSVGIGQISSEVPQNLSASRPQDRQFILSSKKLLLSDSGFYLCAWSVMTTNEKLFFGSGTQLSVL.

This rearrangement joins TRBV3-1 to TRBJ2-1; D unclear. The germline gives CDR1 LGHDT, CDR2 YNNKEL (reference sequence). The V end lost 0 bases, the J end lost 14 bases, and 14 bases lay between the germline ends. The CDR3 is 13 residues long. The CDR3 DNA follows: TGTGCCAGCAGCCAAGACGACCTATTCAGGAAGTTCTTC. It encodes CASSQDDLFRKFF.

This clonotype came up many times. This chain connects TRBV24-1 to TRBJ2-1; 12 bases match TRBD1. Germline CDR1 is KGHDR and CDR2 is SFDVKD. The CDR3 runs to 16 residues. V lost 3 bases, J lost 7 bases, and 6 bases stayed unmatched. The DNA for the CDR3 is TGTGCCACCAGTGATCCCGGGACAGGGGGCAAGAATGAGCAGTTCTTC. Its protein product is CATSDPGTGGKNEQFF.

CDR3 sequence: CSVGGGWATNTGELFF. The CDR3, as DNA: TGCAGCGTTGGGGGGGGATGGGCAACGAACACCGGGGAGCTGTTTTTT. The V and J genes are TRBV29-1 and TRBJ2-2; 7 nucleotides line up with TRBD2. In germline, CDR1 is SQVTM, CDR2 ANQGSEA. This CDR3 has 16 residues. V dropped 4 bases and J dropped 0; count of bases not matched to a gene: 8.

The rearrangement joins TRBV7-8 to TRBJ1-4; unclear D gene. Trimming took off 4 bases at V and 0 bases at J, with 9 bases between the two ends. Germline loops: CDR1 SGHVS, CDR2 FQNEAQ. This CDR3 comprises 15 residues. CDR3 sequence reads: CASSSDRATNEKLFF. For the CDR3, the DNA is TGTGCCAGCAGCTCCGACCGAGCAACTAATGAAAAACTGTTTTTT. Supplemented by reference TRBV7-8 and TRBJ1-4, the full variable domain reads GAGVSQSPRYKVAKRGQDVALRCDPISGHVSLFWYQQALGQGPEFLTYFQNEAQLDKSGLPSDRFFAERPEGSVSTLKIQRTQQEDSAVYLCASSSDRATNEKLFFGSGTQLSVL.

This clonotype was seen ten or more times. This sequence joins TRBV5-1 and TRBJ1-1, with D possibly TRBD1 on 6 matching bases. Germline CDR1 is SGHRS and CDR2 is YFSETQ. V lost 1 base, J lost 5 bases, and 9 bases lay in between. The CDR3 is 13 residues long. The CDR3 region is CASSLYRETEAFF. DNA of the CDR3: TGCGCCAGCAGCTTGTACAGGGAAACTGAAGCTTTCTTT.

Ten or more counts support this clonotype. The chain has TRBV2 and TRBJ1-3; D unresolved. CDR1 and CDR2 from the germline V gene are SNHLY and FYNNEI. The CDR3 loop spans 14 amino acids. Trimming shortened V by 7 bases and J by 0 bases, and 10 bases separated the two germline ends. CDR3 sequence reads: CASNPTGSGNTIYF. The CDR3 coding sequence is TGTGCCAGCAATCCAACGGGCTCTGGAAACACCATATATTTT. Together with reference TRBV2 and TRBJ1-3, the CDR3 gives the full variable domain: EPEVTQTPSHQVTQMGQEVILRCVPISNHLYFYWYRQILGQKVEFLVSFYNNEISEKSEIFDDQFSVERPDGSNFTLKIRSTKLEDSAMYFCASNPTGSGNTIYFGEGSWLTVV.

This clonotype was seen ten or more times. This sequence joins TRBV28 and TRBJ2-5, with 11 bases matching TRBD2. The germline V gene has CDR1 MDHEN and CDR2 SYDVKM. This CDR3 is 16 amino acids long. J lost 2 bases, V lost 3 bases, and 5 bases had no gene match. The CDR3 sequence is CASSFLSGRGQETQYF. The CDR3 DNA follows: TGTGCCAGCAGTTTCCTTAGCGGGAGGGGGCAAGAGACCCAGTACTTC.

This clonotype came up many times. The V call is TRBV20-1, the J call TRBJ2-1; D is unclear. Germline CDR1 reads DFQATT; CDR2 reads SNEGSKA (reference sequence). The CDR3 sequence is 13 residues long. For the CDR3, the DNA is TGCAGCTTTACGGAGAGCTCCTACAATGAGCAGTTCTTC. Translated: CSFTESSYNEQFF.